The next 3 T cell receptor beta chains were all read from a single sample in a study of shared clonotypes between healthy human individuals. TCRdb's table, derived via immunoSEQ multiplex PCR, lists solely in-frame clones and lacks some. The sample lists a few million clones, roughly nine tenths occurring once. Sequenced material: naive CD4+ T cells sorted from blood. Noted subset: CD45RA+ positively selected. The receptor source for this set is a man aged 18-30 years in good health.

CDR3 in amino acids: CASSDEAGGTYEQYF. Here the CDR3 DNA reads TGTGCCAGCAGTGATGAGGCAGGGGGAACCTACGAGCAGTACTTC. The gene calls are TRBV2 and TRBJ2-7, with TRBD1 identical over 7 bases. V lost 3 bases and J lost 2; bases outside the gene matches: 7. In germline, CDR1 is SNHLY, CDR2 FYNNEI. This CDR3 has 15 amino acids.

The chain couples TRBV10-1 to TRBJ2-7, with 9 nucleotides matching TRBD2. Looked up from germline, CDR1 is WNHNN and CDR2 is SYGVQD (reference sequence). This CDR3 is 15 amino acids long. Germline trimming cut 11 bases from V and 2 bases from J; bases unmatched to any gene: 13. CDR3 nucleotide sequence: TGCGCCTCTAAGGTAGCGGGGGCCGTCGCCTACGAGCAGTACTTC. It yields the protein CASKVAGAVAYEQYF.

Only a few counts were recorded for this clone. Other DNA variants within this sample encode the same CDR3. CDR3 nucleotides: TGTGCCAGCAGTTCAACTAATGAAAAACTGTTTTTT. This encodes CASSSTNEKLFF. V is TRBV28 and J is TRBJ1-4, with D unclear. Trimming took off 4 bases at V and 0 bases at J, with 0 bases between the two ends. The germline CDR1 and CDR2 sequences are MDHEN and SYDVKM. This CDR3 has 12 amino acids.